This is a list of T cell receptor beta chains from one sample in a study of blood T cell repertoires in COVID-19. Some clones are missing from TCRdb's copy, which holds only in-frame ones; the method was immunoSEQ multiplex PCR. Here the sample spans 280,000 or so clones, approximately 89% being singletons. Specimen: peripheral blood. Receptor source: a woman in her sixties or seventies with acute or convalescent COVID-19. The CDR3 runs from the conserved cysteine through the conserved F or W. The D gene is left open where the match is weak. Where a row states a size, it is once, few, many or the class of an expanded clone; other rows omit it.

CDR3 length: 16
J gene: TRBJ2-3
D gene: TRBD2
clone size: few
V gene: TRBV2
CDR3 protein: CASRRGTSGSTDTQYF
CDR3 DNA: TGTGCCAGCAGGAGGGGGACTAGCGGGAGCACAGATACGCAGTATTTT

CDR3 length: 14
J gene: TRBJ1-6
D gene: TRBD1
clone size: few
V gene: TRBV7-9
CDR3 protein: CASSPQGDNSPLHF
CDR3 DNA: TGTGCCAGCAGCCCACAGGGGGATAATTCACCCCTCCACTTT

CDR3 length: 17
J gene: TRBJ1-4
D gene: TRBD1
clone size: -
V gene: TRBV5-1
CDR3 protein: CASSLVPGTGGGEKLFF
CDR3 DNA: TGCGCCAGCAGCTTGGTCCCCGGGACAGGGGGCGGTGAAAAACTGTTTTTT

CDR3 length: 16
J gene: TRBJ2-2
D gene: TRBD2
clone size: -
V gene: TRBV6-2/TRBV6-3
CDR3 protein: CASSPLRPSGTGELFF
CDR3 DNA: TGTGCCAGCAGTCCCCTTCGGCCTAGCGGAACCGGGGAGCTGTTTTTT

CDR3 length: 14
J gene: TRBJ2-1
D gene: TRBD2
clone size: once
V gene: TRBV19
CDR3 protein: CASSIGLAGNEQFF
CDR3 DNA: TGTGCCAGTAGTATAGGACTAGCGGGGAATGAGCAGTTCTTC

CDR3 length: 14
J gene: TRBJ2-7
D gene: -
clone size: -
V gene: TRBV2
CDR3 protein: CATAPGLRGYEQYF
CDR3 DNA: TGTGCCACCGCCCCGGGCCTAAGGGGTTACGAGCAGTACTTC

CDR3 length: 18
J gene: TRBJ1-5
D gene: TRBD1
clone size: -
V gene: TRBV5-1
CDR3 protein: CASSPGQGTVISNQPQHF
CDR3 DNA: TGCGCCAGCAGCCCAGGACAGGGAACGGTAATAAGCAATCAGCCCCAGCATTTT

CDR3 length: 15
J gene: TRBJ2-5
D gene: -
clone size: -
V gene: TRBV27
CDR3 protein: CASSSDLGQLETQYF
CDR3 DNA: TGTGCCAGCAGTAGCGACCTCGGACAGCTAGAGACCCAGTACTTC

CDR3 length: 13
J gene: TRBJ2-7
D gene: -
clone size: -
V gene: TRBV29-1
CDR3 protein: CSVEVQVSYEQYF
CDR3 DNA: TGCAGCGTTGAGGTACAGGTTTCCTACGAGCAGTACTTC

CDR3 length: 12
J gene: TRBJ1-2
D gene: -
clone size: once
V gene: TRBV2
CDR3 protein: CASKAGDEGYTF
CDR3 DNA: TGTGCCAGCAAGGCAGGGGATGAGGGCTACACCTTC

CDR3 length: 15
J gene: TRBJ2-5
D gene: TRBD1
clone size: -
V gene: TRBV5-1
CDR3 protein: CASSPKAGGSQTQYF
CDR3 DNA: TGCGCCAGCAGCCCTAAAGCAGGGGGCAGCCAGACCCAGTACTTC

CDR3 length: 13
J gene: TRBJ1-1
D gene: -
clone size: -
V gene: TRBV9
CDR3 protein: CASSATVNTEAFF
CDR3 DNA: TGTGCCAGCAGCGCCACGGTGAACACTGAAGCTTTCTTT

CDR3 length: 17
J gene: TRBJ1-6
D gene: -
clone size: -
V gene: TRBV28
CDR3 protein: CASSQGSAGRNNSPLHF
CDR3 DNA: TGTGCCAGCAGTCAGGGTTCGGCAGGCCGAAATAATTCACCCCTCCACTTT

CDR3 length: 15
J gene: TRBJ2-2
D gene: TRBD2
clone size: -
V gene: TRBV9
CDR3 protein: CASSVTLASSGELFF
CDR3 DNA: TGTGCCAGCAGCGTAACACTAGCGTCTTCCGGGGAGCTGTTTTTT

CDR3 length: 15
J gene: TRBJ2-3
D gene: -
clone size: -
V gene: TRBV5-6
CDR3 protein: CASSLAGRDTDTQYF
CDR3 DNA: TGTGCCAGCAGCTTGGCAGGGCGGGACACAGATACGCAGTATTTT

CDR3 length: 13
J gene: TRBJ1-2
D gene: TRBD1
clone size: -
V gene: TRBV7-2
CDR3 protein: CASSYTGGNGYTF
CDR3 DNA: TGTGCCAGCAGCTATACAGGGGGAAATGGCTACACCTTC

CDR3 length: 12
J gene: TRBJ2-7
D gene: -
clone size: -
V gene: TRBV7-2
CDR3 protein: CASSPRVSEQYF
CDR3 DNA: TGTGCCAGCAGCCCCAGGGTCTCCGAGCAGTACTTC